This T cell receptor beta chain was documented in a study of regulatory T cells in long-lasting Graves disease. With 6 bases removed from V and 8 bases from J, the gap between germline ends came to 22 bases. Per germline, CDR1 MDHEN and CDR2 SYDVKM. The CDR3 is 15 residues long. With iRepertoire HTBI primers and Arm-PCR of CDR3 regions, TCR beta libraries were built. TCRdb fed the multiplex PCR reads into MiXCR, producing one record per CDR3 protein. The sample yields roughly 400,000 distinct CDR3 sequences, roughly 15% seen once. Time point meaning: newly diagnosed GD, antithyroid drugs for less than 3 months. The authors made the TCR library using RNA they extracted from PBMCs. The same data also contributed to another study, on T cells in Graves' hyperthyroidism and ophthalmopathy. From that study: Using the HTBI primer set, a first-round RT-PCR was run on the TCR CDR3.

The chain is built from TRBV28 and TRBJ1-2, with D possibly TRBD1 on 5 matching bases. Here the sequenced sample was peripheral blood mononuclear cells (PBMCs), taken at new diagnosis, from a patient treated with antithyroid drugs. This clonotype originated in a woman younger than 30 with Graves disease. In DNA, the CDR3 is TGTGCCAGCAGCCGGGGCTTCTATGAGGGTAAAGGCTACACCTTC. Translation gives CASSRGFYEGKGYTF.